A single TCR beta chain is shown here with its context. Its antigen is not known. The source of the sample is a study of T-cell memory formation after mild COVID-19. Study observations and caveats: Unconfirmed was the SARS-CoV-2 specificity of second-wave clones that peaked on day 37. The pre-infection memory compartment contained some responding clones, suggesting cross-reactive memory joined. CD4/CD8 balance held among clones contracting day 15 to 85, and later expanders leaned CD4+.

From 5'RACE with constant-segment primers came TCR alpha and TCR beta cDNA libraries that carried sample barcodes and UMIs. Each CDR3 protein gets one entry after TCRdb re-called the 5' RACE reads with MiXCR. This sample has under 300,000 distinct CDR3 sequences, with 7.5% to 10% found just once. The sequence derives from a man between 18 and 35 years old who had mild COVID-19 (a few samples of this study predate the infection). Cell type and time point are not known. Material for sequencing was PBMCs or a T cell subset sorted from them (not recorded which).

The CDR3 sequence is CASSLSRGYNEQFF. The CDR3 DNA reads as TGTGCCAGCAGTTTATCCAGGGGATACAATGAGCAGTTCTTC. This chain connects TRBV12-3 or TRBV12-4 to TRBJ2-1, with a weak D call TRBD1 (6 bases). V lost 2 bases to trimming and J lost 4 bases, with 9 bases between them. This CDR3 has 14 residues.